The clone carrying this TCR beta chain appeared a few times. Antigen specificity is unknown. Post-sort purity exceeded 98% for all sorted populations. Every bit of the isolated RNA underwent reverse transcription, so sequencing read expressed TCRB transcripts. The repertoire was sequenced with immunoSEQ multiplex PCR; TCRdb's copy has only in-frame clones and lacks some. This sample has around 130,000 clones; approximately 10% occur once, and the top ten carry around 0.75%. These data are taken from a study of beta chain features in type 1 diabetes. Germline assignment: CDR1 SGHTA and CDR2 FQGNSA. Trimming shortened V by 3 bases and J by 5 bases, and 12 bases separated the two germline ends. CDR3 size: 14 residues. General study findings and limits: For Type 1 diabetes patients, all four CD4+ subsets carried TCRB CDR3s that were moderately but significantly shorter.

The chain carries TRBV7-2 and TRBJ2-3; D might be TRBD2 (6 bases). The sample comprised central memory CD4+ T cells from blood. The sequence was obtained from a man aged 25-45 years with type 1 diabetes. CDR3 residues: CASSFGHGGDTQYF. The CDR3 DNA is TGTGCCAGCAGCTTCGGACACGGGGGAGATACGCAGTATTTT.